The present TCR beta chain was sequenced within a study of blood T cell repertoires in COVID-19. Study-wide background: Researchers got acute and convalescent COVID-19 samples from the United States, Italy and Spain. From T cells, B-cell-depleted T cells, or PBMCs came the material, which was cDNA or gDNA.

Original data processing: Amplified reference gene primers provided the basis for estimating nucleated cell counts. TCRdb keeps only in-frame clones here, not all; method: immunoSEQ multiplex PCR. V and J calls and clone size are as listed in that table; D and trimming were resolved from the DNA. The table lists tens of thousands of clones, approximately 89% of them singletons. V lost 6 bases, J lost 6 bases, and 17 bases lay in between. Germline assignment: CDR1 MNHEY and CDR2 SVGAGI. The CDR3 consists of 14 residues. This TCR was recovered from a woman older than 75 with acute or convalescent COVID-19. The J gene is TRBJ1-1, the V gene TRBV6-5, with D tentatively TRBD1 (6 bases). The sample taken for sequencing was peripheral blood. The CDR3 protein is CASRPRIGGPEAFF. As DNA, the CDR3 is TGTGCCAGCAGACCCCGGATTGGGGGCCCTGAAGCTTTCTTT.